The clone carrying this T cell receptor (beta chain) was counted many times. This sample is drawn from a study of shared clonotypes between healthy human individuals. Data came from immunoSEQ multiplex PCR; TCRdb stores just in-frame clones and leaves some out. Of approximately 980,000 clones listed, approximately 76% are singletons. CDR3 size: 12 residues. Germline lookup yields CDR1 SGHTA and CDR2 FQGNSA. Trimming shortened V by 4 bases and J by 10 bases, and 8 bases separated the two germline ends. This receptor was obtained from a man between 18 and 29 years old in good health. This chain joins TRBV7-2 and TRBJ1-6; D call uncertain. Sequenced: memory CD4+ T cells sorted from blood. Regarding subset: CD45RA-negative fraction. The CDR3 spells CASSSPTSPLHF. Here the CDR3 DNA reads TGTGCCAGCAGCTCCCCTACCTCACCCCTCCACTTT.